This T cell receptor beta chain was documented in a study of blood T cell repertoires in COVID-19. Study information: Researchers got acute and convalescent COVID-19 samples from the United States, Italy and Spain. The cDNA or gDNA used as material had been derived from T cells, B-cell-depleted T cells, or PBMCs.

Per the original methods: Reference gene primer amplification in the assay estimated nucleated cell counts. Clones were read by immunoSEQ multiplex PCR, and TCRdb kept only the in-frame ones, dropping some. V, J and clone size were drawn from that table, and D and trimming were deduced from the DNA. The sample lists under 100,000 clones; 87% were seen once. Germline V gene lookup returns CDR1 SNHLY and CDR2 FYNNEI. The CDR3 loop spans 12 amino acids. V lost 6 bases, J lost 6 bases, and 11 bases lay in between. The V call is TRBV2, the J call TRBJ1-1; D is unresolved. The material sequenced was peripheral blood. The receptor was isolated from a human donor in a cohort sampled during active COVID-19. CDR3 amino acids: CASRRDHSEAFF. As DNA, the CDR3 is TGTGCCAGCAGGAGGGATCACTCTGAAGCTTTCTTT.